The 26 T cell receptor beta chains below were found in one sample sequenced in a study of cytomegalovirus exposure and HLA in healthy donors. Amplification used 60 Vbeta primers and 13 Jbeta primers. The repertoire was sequenced with immunoSEQ multiplex PCR; TCRdb's copy has only in-frame clones and lacks some. The data show approximately 130,000 clones, around 82% seen once. The sample consisted of PBMCs. Every receptor here comes from a boy under 18 in good health and CMV-seronegative.

The chain links TRBV7-9 to TRBJ1-2; 12 bases agree with TRBD1. The CDR3 extends over 16 amino acids. The junction had 4 bases not matched to a gene; V was cut back by 1 base and J by 4 bases. CDR1 SEHNR and CDR2 FQNEAQ come from the germline V gene (reference sequence). For the CDR3, the DNA is TGTGCCAGCAGCTTAGGGGGACAGGGGGCACTCTATGGCTACACCTTC. Amino acid sequence: CASSLGGQGALYGYTF.

The chain is built from TRBV25-1 and TRBJ1-6; D is possibly TRBD1 (5 bases). Trimming pared 6 bases from V and 6 bases from J, leaving 9 bases between. From germline, CDR1 is MGHDK and CDR2 SYGVNS. The CDR3 is made up of 13 amino acids. The CDR3 reads CASSRGSNSPLHF. In DNA form, the CDR3 reads TGTGCCAGCAGCCGGGGGAGTAATTCACCCCTCCACTTT.

The chain has TRBV5-1 and TRBJ2-5; 10 bases match TRBD1. CDR3 length: 18 amino acids. The junction had 12 bases not matched to a gene; V was cut back by 2 bases and J by 2 bases. Germline values: CDR1 SGHRS, CDR2 YFSETQ. The CDR3 nucleotides are TGCGCCAGCAGCTTTTCACCGGGACAGGGGCCGACTCAAGAGACCCAGTACTTC. This sequence encodes CASSFSPGQGPTQETQYF.

The genes are TRBV19 and TRBJ1-4; perhaps TRBD1 as D (6 bases). Trimming left V 11 bases short and J 10 bases short, with 11 bases between. Germline loops: CDR1 LNHDA, CDR2 SQIVND (reference sequence). The CDR3 has 10 residues. Here the CDR3 DNA reads TGTGCCTCCTTACAGGGAAAACTGTTTTTT. Its protein is CASLQGKLFF. Complete variable domain (other parts from reference TRBV19 and TRBJ1-4): DGGITQSPKYLFRKEGQNVTLSCEQNLNHDAMYWYRQDPGQGLRLIYYSQIVNDFQKGDIAEGYSVSREKKESFPLTVTSAQKNPTAFYLCASLQGKLFFGSGTQLSVL.

The genes are TRBV18 and TRBJ1-3, with 7 bases aligning to TRBD1. This CDR3 has 15 residues. The germline V gene encodes CDR1 KGHSH and CDR2 LQKENI. Trimming at V came to 3 bases and at J to 4 bases, leaving 6 bases not matched to a gene. CDR3: CASSPYGTEGNTIYF. In nucleotides, the CDR3 is TGTGCCAGCTCACCTTACGGGACAGAGGGAAACACCATATATTTT.

J is TRBJ2-5 and V is TRBV5-1; D gene unclear. V shed 4 bases and J shed 5 bases, with 9 bases lying between them. Germline assignment: CDR1 SGHRS and CDR2 YFSETQ. This CDR3 has 12 amino acids. The CDR3 DNA sequence: TGCGCCAGCAGCGAGGAGTGGGAGACCCAGTACTTC. It codes for CASSEEWETQYF.

The V gene is TRBV5-1, the J gene TRBJ2-1, with 10 bases aligning to TRBD2. This CDR3 spans 15 amino acids. Per germline, CDR1 SGHRS and CDR2 YFSETQ. Unmatched junction bases numbered 10, after V lost 7 bases and J lost 6 bases. CDR3 in amino acids: CASLRTSGVFNEQFF. In nucleotides, the CDR3 is TGCGCCAGCCTAAGGACTAGCGGAGTGTTCAATGAGCAGTTCTTC.

The J gene is TRBJ2-7, the V gene TRBV7-3; D is possibly TRBD2 (5 bases). The germline gives CDR1 SGHTA, CDR2 FQGTGA. This CDR3 comprises 14 residues. The V and J ends lost 2 bases and 2 bases respectively, with 10 bases between them. DNA of the CDR3: TGTGCCAGCAGCTTAGTGGCGGGTGCCTACGAGCAGTACTTC. The encoded protein is CASSLVAGAYEQYF.

CDR3 sequence reads: CASKDRGSNYGYTF. The CDR3, as DNA: TGTGCCAGCAAGGACAGGGGTTCTAACTATGGCTACACCTTC. V usage is TRBV2 and J usage is TRBJ1-2; 9 nucleotides match TRBD1. V was pared by 7 bases and J by 0 bases, with 3 bases of the junction left unmatched. This CDR3 comprises 14 residues. Germline CDR1 and CDR2: SNHLY and FYNNEI.

The genes are TRBV6-1 and TRBJ2-1; TRBD1 matches 7 bases. Germline V lookup: CDR1 MNHNS, CDR2 SASEGT. The V segment lost 0 bases and the J segment 6 bases; nucleotides outside the gene matches: 5. The CDR3 covers 15 residues. The CDR3 sequence is CASSEAGTAFNEQFF. CDR3 sequence (DNA): TGTGCCAGCAGTGAAGCAGGGACAGCCTTCAATGAGCAGTTCTTC.

The rearrangement links TRBV6-5 to TRBJ1-1, with D possibly TRBD1 on 6 matching bases. V lost 6 bases, J lost 1 base, and 12 bases lay in between. The germline V gene has CDR1 MNHEY and CDR2 SVGAGI. The CDR3 runs to 14 residues. The CDR3 region has the DNA TGTGCCAGCAGCCTAGGGGGTTGGAACACTGAAGCTTTCTTT. Amino acid sequence: CASSLGGWNTEAFF.

J is TRBJ2-1 and V is TRBV10-3; 8 bases are a match to TRBD2. The trim removed 2 bases at V and 7 bases at J, leaving 7 bases unmatched. This CDR3 is 15 amino acids long. Germline V gene lookup returns CDR1 ENHRY and CDR2 SYGVKD. CDR3 amino acids: CAISEATSVGNEQFF. CDR3 coding DNA: TGTGCCATCAGTGAGGCGACTAGCGTCGGGAATGAGCAGTTCTTC.

V and J are TRBV5-6 and TRBJ1-6; 7 bases map to TRBD1. Germline CDR1 is SGHDT and CDR2 is YYEEEE. Trimming removed 2 bases from V and 5 bases from J; junction bases left unmatched: 4. There are 15 residues in the CDR3. CDR3 DNA sequence: TGTGCCAGCAGCTTTACAGGGGTGGATAATTCACCCCTCCACTTT. This codes for CASSFTGVDNSPLHF.

J is TRBJ2-7 and V is TRBV6-5; TRBD1 agrees at 7 bases. V lost 6 bases and J lost 1; bases outside the gene matches: 9. Germline lookup yields CDR1 MNHEY and CDR2 SVGAGI. This CDR3 region has 15 residues. CDR3 residues: CASSPGLGQSYEQYF. The CDR3 DNA follows: TGTGCCAGCAGCCCGGGGTTGGGACAGTCCTACGAGCAGTACTTC.

CDR3 coding DNA: TGTGCCAGCAGCCGCGGTGGCGCTAGCGGGGGTAAAGAGACCCAGTACTTC. Translated: CASSRGGASGGKETQYF. The gene calls are TRBV5-4 and TRBJ2-5; 10 bases match TRBD2. V was pared by 4 bases and J by 3 bases, with 12 bases of the junction left unmatched. The germline gives CDR1 SGHNT, CDR2 YYREEE (reference sequence). There are 17 residues in the CDR3.

The chain joins TRBV5-1 to TRBJ2-3, with a weak D call TRBD1 (6 bases). The CDR3 runs to 12 residues. Germline V lookup: CDR1 SGHRS, CDR2 YFSETQ. Trimming took 4 bases from V and 6 from J, leaving 9 bases between them. The CDR3 DNA sequence: TGCGCCAGCAGCCTAAGGGGGGATACGCAGTATTTT. This codes for CASSLRGDTQYF.

This chain joins TRBV9 and TRBJ1-2, with 11 nucleotides matching TRBD1. V lost 3 bases, J lost 4 bases, and 5 bases stayed unmatched. The CDR3 loop spans 15 amino acids. The germline CDR1 and CDR2 sequences are SGDLS and YYNGEE. CDR3 loop: CASSEGQGDLYGYTF. The CDR3 nucleotides are TGTGCCAGCAGCGAGGGACAGGGGGACCTCTATGGCTACACCTTC.

The CDR3 DNA follows: TGTGCCAGCAGCTTAGATTCCGGGAACATTCAGTACTTC. Translation gives CASSLDSGNIQYF. This chain joins TRBV7-6 and TRBJ2-4; unclear D gene. The CDR3 loop spans 13 amino acids. Germline values: CDR1 SGHVS, CDR2 FNYEAQ. Trimming took off 1 base at V and 7 bases at J, with 8 bases between the two ends.

This sequence joins TRBV7-6 and TRBJ2-3; unclear D gene. Germline V gives CDR1 SGHVS, CDR2 FNYEAQ. V lost 0 bases to trimming and J lost 6 bases, with 16 bases between them. CDR3 length: 16 residues. The CDR3 spells CASSLAQSDWLDTQYF. The CDR3 region has the DNA TGTGCCAGCAGCTTAGCGCAATCAGATTGGCTGGATACGCAGTATTTT.

The chain couples TRBV6-4 to TRBJ1-2; 9 bases agree with TRBD1. V gave up 4 bases and J gave up 7 bases; unmatched junction bases: 13. The CDR3 has 16 amino acids. CDR1 is MRHNA and CDR2 is SNTAGT in the germline V gene. In DNA form, the CDR3 reads TGTGCCAGCAGTGCCGTTCCCGGGACAGGGCCGTCTGGCTACACCTTC. Translated, it gives CASSAVPGTGPSGYTF.

The J gene is TRBJ2-1, the V gene TRBV18; TRBD2 matches 14 bases. This CDR3 comprises 18 residues. Unmatched junction bases numbered 10, after V lost 5 bases and J lost 4 bases. From germline, CDR1 is KGHSH and CDR2 LQKENI. The CDR3 is CASSTDPGLAGAYNEQFF. The CDR3 DNA reads TGTGCCAGCTCAACCGATCCGGGACTAGCGGGAGCGTACAATGAGCAGTTCTTC. The complete variable domain, with remaining parts taken from reference TRBV18 and TRBJ2-1, reads NAGVMQNPRHLVRRRGQEARLRCSPMKGHSHVYWYRQLPEEGLKFMVYLQKENIIDESGMPKERFSAEFPKEGPSILRIQQVVRGDSAAYFCASSTDPGLAGAYNEQFFGPGTRLTVL.

This rearrangement joins TRBV2 to TRBJ1-2; 7 bases match TRBD1. The V segment lost 6 bases and the J segment 6 bases; nucleotides outside the gene matches: 10. CDR1 is SNHLY and CDR2 is FYNNEI in the germline V gene. CDR3 length equals 14 residues. The CDR3 is CASSDRVVGNGYTF. The DNA for the CDR3 is TGTGCCAGCAGCGACAGGGTCGTCGGGAATGGCTACACCTTC.

V is TRBV5-6 and J is TRBJ1-3; 8 nucleotides align to TRBD1. This CDR3 spans 15 amino acids. Trimming took 2 bases from V and 2 from J; bases not matched to a gene: 3. Germline CDR1 reads SGHDT; CDR2 reads YYEEEE. The CDR3 spells CASSFPDRAGNTIYF. In DNA, the CDR3 is TGTGCCAGCAGCTTCCCGGACAGGGCTGGAAACACCATATATTTT. The full variable domain, with the rest looked up from reference TRBV5-6 and TRBJ1-3, is DAGVTQSPTHLIKTRGQQVTLRCSPKSGHDTVSWYQQALGQGPQFIFQYYEEEERQRGNFPDRFSGHQFPNYSSELNVNALLLGDSALYLCASSFPDRAGNTIYFGEGSWLTVV.

The chain joins TRBV6-6 to TRBJ2-1, with D possibly TRBD1 on 6 matching bases. The CDR3 sequence is 15 residues long. V was shortened by 2 bases and J by 3 bases, with 11 bases between the two germline ends. In germline, CDR1 is MNHNY, CDR2 SVGAGI (reference sequence). The CDR3 DNA is TGTGCCAGCAGTTACCATCGGGACAACTACAATGAGCAGTTCTTC. It codes for CASSYHRDNYNEQFF.

CDR3 in amino acids: CASSADYGITDTQYF. CDR3 DNA: TGTGCCAGCAGCGCCGACTATGGTATCACAGATACGCAGTATTTT. The rearrangement uses TRBV9 and TRBJ2-3, with a possible D match to TRBD2 (5 bases). With 3 bases removed from V and 2 bases from J, the gap between germline ends came to 13 bases. Germline V gene sequence: CDR1 SGDLS, CDR2 YYNGEE. The CDR3 totals 15 residues. Complete variable domain (other parts from reference TRBV9 and TRBJ2-3): DSGVTQTPKHLITATGQRVTLRCSPRSGDLSVYWYQQSLDQGLQFLIQYYNGEERAKGNILERFSAQQFPDLHSELNLSSLELGDSALYFCASSADYGITDTQYFGPGTRLTVL.

This clone was seen a single time. This rearrangement joins TRBV4-3 to TRBJ2-2; maybe TRBD2 (7 bases). The CDR3 is 18 amino acids. V was trimmed by 0 bases and J by 0 bases, leaving 14 bases between them. Germline CDR1 and CDR2: LGHNA and YSLEER. CDR3 region: CASSQDPRGGANTGELFF. Here the CDR3 DNA reads TGCGCCAGCAGCCAAGACCCACGCGGGGGCGCGAACACCGGGGAGCTGTTTTTT.